This T cell receptor beta chain came from a study of T cells in Graves' hyperthyroidism and ophthalmopathy. Findings of the study overall: Most thyroid clonotypes that were expanded above 0.001 also turned up in blood. Ophthalmopathy, as predicted by the model, came a median roughly 6.8 months after the prediction. Ophthalmopathy was separated from stable hyperthyroidism by a 13 V-J model.

This clonotype was detected only a few times. As yet, its antigen is unknown. Amplification targeted TCR beta CDR3 regions from RNA transcripts. With the HTBI primer set, the TCR CDR3 went through a first round of RT-PCR. TCRdb called the multiplex PCR reads again in MiXCR, with one record for every CDR3 protein. The sample gives approximately 510,000 distinct CDR3 sequences, approximately 49% of which show up once; around two fifths is in the top ten. Orbital computed tomography, thyroid ultrasound, serum thyroxine and TRAb, and clinical symptoms together informed the diagnoses. This CDR3 is built from 16 residues. Germline V lookup: CDR1 SGHVS, CDR2 FQNEAQ. V was shortened by 5 bases and J by 5 bases, with 22 bases between the two germline ends.

The material sequenced was peripheral blood or thyroid tissue (not recorded which). The chain is built from TRBV7-8 and TRBJ2-7; D tentatively fits TRBD1 or TRBD2 (5 bases each). This receptor was taken from an adult woman with Graves' disease, either hyperthyroidism or ophthalmopathy (not recorded which). The CDR3 DNA reads as TGTGCCAGCAGCCCTGGGCCAGCGATCGAGGGGAACGAGCAGTACTTC. Its translation is CASSPGPAIEGNEQYF.